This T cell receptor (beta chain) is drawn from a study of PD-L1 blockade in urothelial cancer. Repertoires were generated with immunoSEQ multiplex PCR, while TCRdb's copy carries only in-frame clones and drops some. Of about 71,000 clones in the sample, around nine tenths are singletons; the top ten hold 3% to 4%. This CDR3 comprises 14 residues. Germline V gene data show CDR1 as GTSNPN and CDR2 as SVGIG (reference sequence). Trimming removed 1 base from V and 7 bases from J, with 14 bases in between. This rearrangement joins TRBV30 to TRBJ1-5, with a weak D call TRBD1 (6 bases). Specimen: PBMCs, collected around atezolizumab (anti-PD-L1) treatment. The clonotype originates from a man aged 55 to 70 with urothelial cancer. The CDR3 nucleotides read TGTGCCTGGAGTGGCCGGGGGGGGGCGCAGCCCCAGCATTTT. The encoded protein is CAWSGRGGAQPQHF.